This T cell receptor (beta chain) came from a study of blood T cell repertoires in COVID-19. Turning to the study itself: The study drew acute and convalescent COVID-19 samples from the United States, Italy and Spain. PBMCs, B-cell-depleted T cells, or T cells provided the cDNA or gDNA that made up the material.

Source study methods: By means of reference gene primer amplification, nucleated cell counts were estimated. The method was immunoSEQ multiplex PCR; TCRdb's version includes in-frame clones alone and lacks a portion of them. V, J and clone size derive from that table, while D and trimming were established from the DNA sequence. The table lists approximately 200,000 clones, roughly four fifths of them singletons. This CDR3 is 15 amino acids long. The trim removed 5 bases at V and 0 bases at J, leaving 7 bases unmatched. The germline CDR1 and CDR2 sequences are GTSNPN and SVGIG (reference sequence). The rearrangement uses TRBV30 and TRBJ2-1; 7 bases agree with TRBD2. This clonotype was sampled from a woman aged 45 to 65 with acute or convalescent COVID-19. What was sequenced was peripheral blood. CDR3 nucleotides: TGTGCCTGGCGGGGGGACTCCCACTCCTACAATGAGCAGTTCTTC. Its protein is CAWRGDSHSYNEQFF.